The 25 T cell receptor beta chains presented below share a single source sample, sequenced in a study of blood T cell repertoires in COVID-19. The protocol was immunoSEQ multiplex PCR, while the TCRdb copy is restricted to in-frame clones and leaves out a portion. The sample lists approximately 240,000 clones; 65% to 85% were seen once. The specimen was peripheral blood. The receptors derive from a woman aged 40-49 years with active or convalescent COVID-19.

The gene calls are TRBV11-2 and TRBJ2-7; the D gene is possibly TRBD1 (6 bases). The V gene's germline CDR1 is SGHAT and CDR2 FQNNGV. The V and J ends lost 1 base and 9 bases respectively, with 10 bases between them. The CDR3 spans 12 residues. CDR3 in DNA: TGTGCCAGCAGCTTAGGATGGGACATGCAGTACTTC. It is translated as CASSLGWDMQYF. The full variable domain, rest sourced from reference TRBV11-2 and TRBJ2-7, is EAGVAQSPRYKIIEKRQSVAFWCNPISGHATLYWYQQILGQGPKLLIQFQNNGVVDDSQLPKDRFSAERLKGVDSTLKIQPAKLEDSAVYLCASSLGWDMQYFGPGTRLTVT.

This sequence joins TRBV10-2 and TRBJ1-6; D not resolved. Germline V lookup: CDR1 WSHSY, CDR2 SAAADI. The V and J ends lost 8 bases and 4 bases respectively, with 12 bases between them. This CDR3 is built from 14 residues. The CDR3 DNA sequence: TGCGCCAGCCTATCTTCCGAGTATAATTCACCCCTCCACTTT. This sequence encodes CASLSSEYNSPLHF.

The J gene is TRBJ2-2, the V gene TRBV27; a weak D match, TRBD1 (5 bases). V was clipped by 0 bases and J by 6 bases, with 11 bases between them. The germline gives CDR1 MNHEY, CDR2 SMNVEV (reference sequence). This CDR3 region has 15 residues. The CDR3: CASSLSVIGAGELFF. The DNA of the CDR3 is TGTGCCAGCAGTTTATCGGTCATAGGGGCCGGGGAGCTGTTTTTT.

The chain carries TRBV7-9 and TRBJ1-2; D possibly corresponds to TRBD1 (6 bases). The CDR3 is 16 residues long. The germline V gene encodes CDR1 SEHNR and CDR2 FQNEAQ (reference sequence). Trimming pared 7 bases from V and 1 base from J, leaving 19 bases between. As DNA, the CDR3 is TGTGCCAGCACCCCCTCTTGGACAGCTGGTAACTATGGCTACACCTTC. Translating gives CASTPSWTAGNYGYTF.

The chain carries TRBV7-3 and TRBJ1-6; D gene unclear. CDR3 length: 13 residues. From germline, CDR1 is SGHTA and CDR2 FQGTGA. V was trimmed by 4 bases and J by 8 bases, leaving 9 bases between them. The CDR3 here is CASSSSQDSPLHF. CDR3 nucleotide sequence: TGTGCCAGCAGCTCCTCTCAGGATTCACCCCTCCACTTT. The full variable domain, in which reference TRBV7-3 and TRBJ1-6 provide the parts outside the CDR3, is GAGVSQTPSNKVTEKGKYVELRCDPISGHTALYWYRQSLGQGPEFLIYFQGTGAADDSGLPNDRFFAVRPEGSVSTLKIQRTERGDSAVYLCASSSSQDSPLHFGNGTRLTVT.

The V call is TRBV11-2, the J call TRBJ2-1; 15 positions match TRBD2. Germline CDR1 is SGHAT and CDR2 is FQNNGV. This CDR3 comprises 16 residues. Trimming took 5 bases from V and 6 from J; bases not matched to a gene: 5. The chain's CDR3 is CASSGRTSGGANEQFF. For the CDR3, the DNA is TGTGCCAGCAGCGGGCGGACTAGCGGGGGGGCCAATGAGCAGTTCTTC.

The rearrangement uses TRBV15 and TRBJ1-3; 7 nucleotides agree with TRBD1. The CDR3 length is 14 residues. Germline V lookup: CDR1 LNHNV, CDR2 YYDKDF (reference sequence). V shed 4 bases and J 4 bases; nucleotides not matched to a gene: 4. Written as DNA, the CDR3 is TGTGCCACCAGCACAGGGGGTCTGGGAAACACCATATATTTT. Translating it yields CATSTGGLGNTIYF.

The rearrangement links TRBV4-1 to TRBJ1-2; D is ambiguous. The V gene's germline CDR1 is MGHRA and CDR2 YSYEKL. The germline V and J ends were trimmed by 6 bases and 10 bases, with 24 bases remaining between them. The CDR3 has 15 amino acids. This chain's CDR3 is CASSLVGATTLIYTF. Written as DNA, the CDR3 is TGCGCCAGCAGTCTCGTGGGCGCCACCACCCTAATCTACACCTTC.

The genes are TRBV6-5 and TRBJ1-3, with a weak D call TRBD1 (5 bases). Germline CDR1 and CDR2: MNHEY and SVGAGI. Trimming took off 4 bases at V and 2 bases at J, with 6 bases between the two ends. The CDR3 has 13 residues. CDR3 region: CASSSGPGNTIYF. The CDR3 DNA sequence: TGTGCCAGCAGTTCAGGGCCTGGAAACACCATATATTTT.

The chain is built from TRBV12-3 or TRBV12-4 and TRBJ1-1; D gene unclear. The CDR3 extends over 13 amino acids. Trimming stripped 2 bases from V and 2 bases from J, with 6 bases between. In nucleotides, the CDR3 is TGTGCCAGCAGTTTAAACGGTAACACTGAAGCTTTCTTT. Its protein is CASSLNGNTEAFF.

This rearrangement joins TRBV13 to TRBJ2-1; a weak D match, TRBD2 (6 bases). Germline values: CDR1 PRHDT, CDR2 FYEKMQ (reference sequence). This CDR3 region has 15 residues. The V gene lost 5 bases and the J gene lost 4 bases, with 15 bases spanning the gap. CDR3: CASSLVGTPYNEQFF. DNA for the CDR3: TGTGCCAGCAGCCTCGTCGGGACTCCGTACAATGAGCAGTTCTTC. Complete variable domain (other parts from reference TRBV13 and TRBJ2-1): AAGVIQSPRHLIKEKRETATLKCYPIPRHDTVYWYQQGPGQDPQFLISFYEKMQSDKGSIPDRFSAQQFSDYHSELNMSSLELGDSALYFCASSLVGTPYNEQFFGPGTRLTVL.

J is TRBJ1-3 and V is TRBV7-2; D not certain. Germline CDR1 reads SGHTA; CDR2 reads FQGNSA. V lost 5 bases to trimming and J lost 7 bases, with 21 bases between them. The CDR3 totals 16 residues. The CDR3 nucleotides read TGTGCCAGCAGCCAATCTATGGCCGGGGAGTGGAACACCATATATTTT. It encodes CASSQSMAGEWNTIYF.

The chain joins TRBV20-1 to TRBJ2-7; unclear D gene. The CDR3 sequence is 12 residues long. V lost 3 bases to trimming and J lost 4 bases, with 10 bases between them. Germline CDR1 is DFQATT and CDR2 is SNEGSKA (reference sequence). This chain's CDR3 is CSASSNAYEQYF. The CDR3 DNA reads TGCAGTGCTAGTTCTAATGCGTACGAGCAGTACTTC.

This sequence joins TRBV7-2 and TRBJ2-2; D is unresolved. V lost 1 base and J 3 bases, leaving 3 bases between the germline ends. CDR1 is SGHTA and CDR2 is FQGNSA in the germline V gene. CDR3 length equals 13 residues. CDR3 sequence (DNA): TGTGCCAGCAGCTTAGTATACACCGGGGAGCTGTTTTTT. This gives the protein CASSLVYTGELFF.

CDR3 residues: CASSMGLAGAGTDTQYF. The CDR3 DNA follows: TGTGCCAGCAGCATGGGACTAGCGGGGGCCGGCACAGATACGCAGTATTTT. The chain recombines TRBV5-5 with TRBJ2-3; 14 nucleotides line up with TRBD2. The CDR3 length is 17 residues. After removal of 4 bases from V and 1 base from J, the junction contained 5 bases not matched to a gene. Germline-derived CDR1 and CDR2 are SGHKS and YYEKEE (reference sequence).

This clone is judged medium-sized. The CDR3 protein is CASTGGPNATPSTDTQYF. The DNA for the CDR3 is TGTGCCAGTACGGGGGGACCGAACGCAACTCCTAGCACAGATACGCAGTATTTT. V gene TRBV19 combines with J gene TRBJ2-3; 7 bases fit TRBD2. Germline V gives CDR1 LNHDA, CDR2 SQIVND (reference sequence). V was pared by 7 bases and J by 0 bases, with 16 bases of the junction left unmatched. The CDR3 totals 18 residues.

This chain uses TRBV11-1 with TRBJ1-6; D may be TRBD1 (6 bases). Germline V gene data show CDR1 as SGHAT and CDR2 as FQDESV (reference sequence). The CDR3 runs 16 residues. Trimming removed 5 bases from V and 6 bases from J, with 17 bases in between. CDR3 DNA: TGTGCCAGCAGCGAACGTCTAAGGACAGCTAATTCACCCCTCCACTTT. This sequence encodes CASSERLRTANSPLHF.

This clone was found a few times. CDR3 loop: CASSLARGGRLSSYNEQFF. The CDR3 DNA reads TGCGCCAGCAGCTTGGCCAGGGGCGGAAGATTGAGCTCCTACAATGAGCAGTTCTTC. The chain links TRBV5-1 to TRBJ2-1; D might be TRBD1 (6 bases). The germline gives CDR1 SGHRS, CDR2 YFSETQ. V was trimmed by 0 bases and J by 0 bases, leaving 19 bases between them. The CDR3 runs 19 residues. The complete variable domain, with remaining parts taken from reference TRBV5-1 and TRBJ2-1, reads KAGVTQTPRYLIKTRGQQVTLSCSPISGHRSVSWYQQTPGQGLQFLFEYFSETQRNKGNFPGRFSGRQFSNSRSEMNVSTLELGDSALYLCASSLARGGRLSSYNEQFFGPGTRLTVL.

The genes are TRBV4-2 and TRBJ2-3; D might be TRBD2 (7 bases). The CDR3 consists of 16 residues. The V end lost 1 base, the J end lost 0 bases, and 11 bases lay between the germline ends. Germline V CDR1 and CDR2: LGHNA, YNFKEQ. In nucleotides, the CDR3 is TGTGCCAGCAGCCAAGGGGGGGGCCAGAGCACAGATACGCAGTATTTT. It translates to CASSQGGGQSTDTQYF.

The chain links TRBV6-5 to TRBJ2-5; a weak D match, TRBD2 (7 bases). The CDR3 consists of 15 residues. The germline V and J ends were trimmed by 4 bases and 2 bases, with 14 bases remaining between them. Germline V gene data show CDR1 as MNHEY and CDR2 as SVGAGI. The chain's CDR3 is CASSFGGGGQETQYF. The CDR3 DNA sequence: TGTGCCAGCAGTTTTGGGGGGGGCGGTCAAGAGACCCAGTACTTC.

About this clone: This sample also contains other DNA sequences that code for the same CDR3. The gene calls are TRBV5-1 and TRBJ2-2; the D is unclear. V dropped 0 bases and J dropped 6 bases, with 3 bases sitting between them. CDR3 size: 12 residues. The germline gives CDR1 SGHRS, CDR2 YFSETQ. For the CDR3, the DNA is TGCGCCAGCAGCTTGGGAGCCGGGGAGCTGTTTTTT. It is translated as CASSLGAGELFF. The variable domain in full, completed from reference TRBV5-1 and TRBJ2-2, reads KAGVTQTPRYLIKTRGQQVTLSCSPISGHRSVSWYQQTPGQGLQFLFEYFSETQRNKGNFPGRFSGRQFSNSRSEMNVSTLELGDSALYLCASSLGAGELFFGEGSRLTVL.

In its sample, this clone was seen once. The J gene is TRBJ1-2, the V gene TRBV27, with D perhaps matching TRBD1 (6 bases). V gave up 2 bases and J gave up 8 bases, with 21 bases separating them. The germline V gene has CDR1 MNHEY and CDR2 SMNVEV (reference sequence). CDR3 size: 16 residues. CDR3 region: CASSLTAGGRGRGYTF. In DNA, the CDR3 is TGTGCCAGCAGTTTAACAGCGGGGGGCAGAGGTCGGGGCTACACCTTC.

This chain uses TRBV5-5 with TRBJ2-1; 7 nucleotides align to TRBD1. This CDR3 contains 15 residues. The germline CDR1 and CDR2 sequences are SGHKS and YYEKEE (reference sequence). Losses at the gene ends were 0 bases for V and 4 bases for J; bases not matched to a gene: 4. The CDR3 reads CASSLEQGLYNEQFF. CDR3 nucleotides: TGTGCCAGCAGCTTGGAACAGGGGCTATACAATGAGCAGTTCTTC.

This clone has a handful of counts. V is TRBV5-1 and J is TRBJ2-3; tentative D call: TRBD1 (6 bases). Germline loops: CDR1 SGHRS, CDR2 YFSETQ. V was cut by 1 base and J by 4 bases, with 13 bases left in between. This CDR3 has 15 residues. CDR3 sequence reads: CASSLTGTSADTQYF. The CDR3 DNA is TGCGCCAGCAGCTTGACAGGGACGTCAGCAGATACGCAGTATTTT.

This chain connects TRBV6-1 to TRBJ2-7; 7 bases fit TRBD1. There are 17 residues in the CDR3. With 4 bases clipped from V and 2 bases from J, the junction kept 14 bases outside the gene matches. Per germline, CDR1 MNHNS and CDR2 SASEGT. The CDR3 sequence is CASSVSSTGYEAYEQYF. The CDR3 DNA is TGTGCCAGCAGTGTATCGTCGACAGGGTACGAGGCCTACGAGCAGTACTTC.